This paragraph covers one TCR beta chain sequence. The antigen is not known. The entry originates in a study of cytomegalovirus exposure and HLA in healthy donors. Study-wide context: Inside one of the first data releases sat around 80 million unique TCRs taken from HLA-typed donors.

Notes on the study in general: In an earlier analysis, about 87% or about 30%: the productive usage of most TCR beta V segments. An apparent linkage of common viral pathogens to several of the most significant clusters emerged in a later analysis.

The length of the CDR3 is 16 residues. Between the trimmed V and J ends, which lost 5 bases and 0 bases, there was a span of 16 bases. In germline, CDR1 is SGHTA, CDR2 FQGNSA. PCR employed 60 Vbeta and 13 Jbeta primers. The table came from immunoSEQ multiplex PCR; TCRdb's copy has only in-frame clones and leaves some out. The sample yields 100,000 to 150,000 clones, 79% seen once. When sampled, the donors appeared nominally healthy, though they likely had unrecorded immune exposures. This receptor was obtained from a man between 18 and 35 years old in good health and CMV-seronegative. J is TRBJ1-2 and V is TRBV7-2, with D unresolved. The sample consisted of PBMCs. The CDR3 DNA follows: TGTGCCAGCAGCCCGGGGAGGCAGTCCCCTAACTATGGCTACACCTTC. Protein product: CASSPGRQSPNYGYTF.